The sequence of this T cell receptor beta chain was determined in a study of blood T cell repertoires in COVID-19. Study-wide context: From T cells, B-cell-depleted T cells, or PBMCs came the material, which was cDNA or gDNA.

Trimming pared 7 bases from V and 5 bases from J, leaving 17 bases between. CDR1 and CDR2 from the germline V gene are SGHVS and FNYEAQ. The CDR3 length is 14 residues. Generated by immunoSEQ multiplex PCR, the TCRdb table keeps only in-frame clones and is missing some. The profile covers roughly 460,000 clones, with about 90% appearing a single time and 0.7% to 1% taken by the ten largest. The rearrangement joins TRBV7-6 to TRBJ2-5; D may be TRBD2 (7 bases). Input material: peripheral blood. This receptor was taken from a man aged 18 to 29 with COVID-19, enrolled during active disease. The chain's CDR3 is CASTLAGAPETQYF. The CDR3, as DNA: TGTGCCAGCACCCTCGCGGGGGCCCCCGAGACCCAGTACTTC.